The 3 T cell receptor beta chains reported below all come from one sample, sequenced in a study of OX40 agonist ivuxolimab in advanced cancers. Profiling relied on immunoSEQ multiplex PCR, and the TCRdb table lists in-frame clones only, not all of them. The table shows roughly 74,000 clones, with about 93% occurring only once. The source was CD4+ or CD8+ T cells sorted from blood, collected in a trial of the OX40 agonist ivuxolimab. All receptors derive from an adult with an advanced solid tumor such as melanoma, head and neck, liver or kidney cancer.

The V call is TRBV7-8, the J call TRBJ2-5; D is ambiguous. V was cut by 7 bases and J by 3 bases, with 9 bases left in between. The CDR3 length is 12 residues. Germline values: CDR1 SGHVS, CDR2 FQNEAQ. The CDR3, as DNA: TGTGCCAGCACCGAGATGGAAGAGACCCAGTACTTC. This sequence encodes CASTEMEETQYF.

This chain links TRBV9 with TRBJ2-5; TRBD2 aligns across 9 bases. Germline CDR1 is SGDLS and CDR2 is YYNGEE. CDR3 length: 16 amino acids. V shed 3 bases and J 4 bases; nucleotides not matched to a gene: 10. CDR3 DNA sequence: TGTGCCAGCAGCGAAGGAGCGCGGGGGGGCGTAGAGACCCAGTACTTC. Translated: CASSEGARGGVETQYF.

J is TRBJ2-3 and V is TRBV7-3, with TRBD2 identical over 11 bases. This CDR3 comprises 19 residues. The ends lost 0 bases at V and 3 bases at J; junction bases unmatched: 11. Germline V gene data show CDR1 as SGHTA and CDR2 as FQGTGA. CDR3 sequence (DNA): TGTGCCAGCAGCTTAACCCCATTACCCACTAGCGGGAGAACAGATACGCAGTATTTT. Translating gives CASSLTPLPTSGRTDTQYF.